This T cell receptor beta chain derives from a study of blood T cell repertoires in COVID-19. Study context: Samples taken during acute and convalescent COVID-19 were collected in the United States, Italy and Spain.

V lost 0 bases and J 7 bases, leaving 12 bases between the germline ends. The CDR3 contains 14 residues. Germline-derived CDR1 and CDR2 are LGHDT and YNNKEL (reference sequence). This table comes from immunoSEQ multiplex PCR, and its TCRdb copy is limited to in-frame clones, with some not included. The sample includes about 200,000 clones, about 85% seen only once; the top ten take under 0.9%. This chain uses TRBV3-1 (or the pseudogene TRBV3-2) with TRBJ2-5; D not resolved. Sequencing used peripheral blood. The TCR sequence derives from a man between 35 and 55 years old with acute or convalescent COVID-19. For the CDR3, the DNA is TGTGCCAGCAGCCAAGAAGTCTCTGTGGCGACCCAGTACTTC. Its translation: CASSQEVSVATQYF.